Listed below are T cell receptor beta chains from one sample, sequenced in a study of cytomegalovirus exposure and HLA in healthy donors. Measured with immunoSEQ multiplex PCR; TCRdb has only the in-frame clones, and not every one. This repertoire shows approximately 160,000 clones, 60% to 85% found once; its top ten account for 7%. The specimen sequenced was PBMCs. All receptors derive from a middle-aged woman in good health and CMV-seropositive. Both conserved end residues are part of each CDR3. The order of the fields is clone size, D gene, V gene, J gene, CDR3 DNA, CDR3 protein. The D gene is left open where the match is weak. The size of a clone is reported for some rows only, either as once, few or many, or as a class for expanded clones.

>NA|NA|TRBV29-1|TRBJ1-2
TGCAGCGTTGAAGGTCGAGGGTCCGGCTACACCTTC
CSVEGRGSGYTF
>few|TRBD2|TRBV6-5|TRBJ2-1
TGTGCCAGCAGTTACAGCGGGGGTACTGGGGAGCAGTTCTTC
CASSYSGGTGEQFF
>NA|NA|TRBV10-1|TRBJ2-1
TGCGCCAGCAGTGATAGTGGGGCCCCCTACAATGAGCAGTTCTTC
CASSDSGAPYNEQFF
>NA|NA|TRBV15|TRBJ1-6
TGTGCCACCAGCAGAGATCCGACTAAAAATTCACCCCTCCACTTT
CATSRDPTKNSPLHF
>NA|TRBD2|TRBV6-1|TRBJ2-1
TGTGCCAGCAGTGAGCGCCGGACTAGCGGGGGAACCTACAATGAGCAGTTCTTC
CASSERRTSGGTYNEQFF
>NA|TRBD1|TRBV2|TRBJ1-4
TGTGCCAGCAGTGCGACAGGGGGCGAAAAACTGTTTTTT
CASSATGGEKLFF
>NA|NA|TRBV6-1|TRBJ1-1
TGTGCCAGCAGTGAGGGCAGTTGGAACACTGAAGCTTTCTTT
CASSEGSWNTEAFF
>NA|TRBD1|TRBV29-1|TRBJ1-1
TGCAGCGTCAGGGGGGTCACTGAAGCTTTCTTT
CSVRGVTEAFF
>few|NA|TRBV7-2|TRBJ1-2
TGTGCCAGCAGCCCCTCGCGGCAGGGGTATGGCTACACCTTC
CASSPSRQGYGYTF
>once|NA|TRBV7-6|TRBJ2-7
TGTGCCAGCAGCTACGGGACTCAATTCTACGAGCAGTACTTC
CASSYGTQFYEQYF
>NA|NA|TRBV28|TRBJ2-5
TGTGCCAGCACCCCCACCGCGAGGGTAGCGGCTTTACAAGAGACCCAGTACTTC
CASTPTARVAALQETQYF